The 29 T cell receptor beta chains below all came from one sample that was sequenced in a study of cytomegalovirus exposure and HLA in healthy donors. Amplification used 60 Vbeta primers and 13 Jbeta primers. Assay: immunoSEQ multiplex PCR; the TCRdb copy retains only in-frame clones and omits some. The table includes some 100,000 clones, roughly 75% detected once. The sample was PBMCs. The receptors derive from a woman aged 18-29 years in good health and CMV-seropositive.

The chain couples TRBV29-1 to TRBJ2-7, with 7 bases matching TRBD1. V lost 5 bases, J lost 2 bases, and 6 bases stayed unmatched. The CDR3 runs 13 residues. The V gene's germline CDR1 is SQVTM and CDR2 ANQGSEA. This chain's CDR3 is CSVLGQGAYEQYF. Written as DNA, the CDR3 is TGCAGCGTTTTAGGCCAGGGGGCCTACGAGCAGTACTTC.

The DNA of the CDR3 is TGTGCCAGCAGCTTAAATCAGGGATCCTACAATGAGCAGTTCTTC. As protein: CASSLNQGSYNEQFF. The chain couples TRBV7-3 to TRBJ2-1; a possible D gene is TRBD1 (5 bases). Trimming cost V 1 base and J 1 base, with 8 bases left between them. The germline V gene encodes CDR1 SGHTA and CDR2 FQGTGA. The CDR3 is 15 residues long.

V usage is TRBV10-2 and J usage is TRBJ1-5; weak D call: TRBD1 (6 bases). V was trimmed by 4 bases and J by 4 bases, leaving 29 bases between them. CDR1 and CDR2 (germline): WSHSY, SAAADI. The CDR3 is 20 residues long. The CDR3 is CASSGGFGVPETGKNQPQHF. In DNA, the CDR3 is TGCGCCAGCAGTGGGGGGTTTGGCGTTCCGGAAACAGGGAAAAATCAGCCCCAGCATTTT.

The chain combines TRBV5-4 with TRBJ2-4; D is perhaps TRBD2 (5 bases). Germline CDR1 reads SGHNT; CDR2 reads YYREEE (reference sequence). The V end was cut by 2 bases, the J end by 8 bases, with 11 bases between. This CDR3 comprises 13 residues. The CDR3 bases are TGTGCCAGCAGCTTACTACTCGGGGACATTCAGTACTTC. Translating it yields CASSLLLGDIQYF.

The rearrangement joins TRBV6-1 to TRBJ1-2, with TRBD1 matching 7 bases. V lost 4 bases to trimming and J lost 2 bases; unmatched junction nucleotides: 4. CDR3 length equals 14 residues. Germline assignment: CDR1 MNHNS and CDR2 SASEGT. For the CDR3, the DNA is TGTGCCAGCAGTGTGGGACAGCCGAACTATGGCTACACCTTC. Translation gives CASSVGQPNYGYTF.

The genes are TRBV5-4 and TRBJ1-2; 9 nucleotides line up with TRBD1. J lost 8 bases, V lost 5 bases, and 4 bases had no gene match. Germline CDR1 SGHNT, CDR2 YYREEE (reference sequence). The CDR3 has 12 residues. CDR3 residues: CASRRTGAGYTF. In DNA form, the CDR3 reads TGTGCCAGCAGGCGGACAGGGGCCGGCTACACCTTC.

The chain has TRBV5-6 and TRBJ1-2; TRBD1 matches at 9 bases. Germline V CDR1 and CDR2: SGHDT, YYEEEE. The CDR3 spans 14 residues. V lost 4 bases and J lost 5; bases outside the gene matches: 6. In DNA form, the CDR3 reads TGTGCCAGCAGCACCGGACAGGGGATTTATGGCTACACCTTC. This encodes CASSTGQGIYGYTF.

The genes are TRBV7-6 and TRBJ1-1, with D uncertain. Trimming removed 3 bases from V and 7 bases from J, with 12 bases in between. CDR3 length: 13 residues. Germline CDR1 reads SGHVS; CDR2 reads FNYEAQ. In nucleotides, the CDR3 is TGTGCCAGCAGCTTTTCGTGGGGAGATGAAGCTTTCTTT. Residues: CASSFSWGDEAFF.

This clone occurred a few times. The chain recombines TRBV19 with TRBJ2-7; 10 bases fit TRBD1. This CDR3 has 15 amino acids. Looked up from germline, CDR1 is LNHDA and CDR2 is SQIVND (reference sequence). Trimming took 1 base from V and 5 from J; bases not matched to a gene: 5. The CDR3 loop is CASSIADRGSNEQYF. The CDR3 region has the DNA TGTGCCAGTAGTATAGCGGACAGGGGGAGCAACGAGCAGTACTTC.

The genes are TRBV2 and TRBJ1-1, with D maybe TRBD1 (5 bases). V was pared by 4 bases and J by 2 bases, with 8 bases between. Germline V gene sequence: CDR1 SNHLY, CDR2 FYNNEI. This CDR3 has 13 residues. The CDR3 is CASSGDRNTEAFF. CDR3 coding DNA: TGTGCCAGCAGTGGCGACAGAAACACTGAAGCTTTCTTT.

The chain is built from TRBV5-1 and TRBJ1-4; D uncertain. The CDR3 sequence is 16 residues long. The V end was cut by 4 bases, the J end by 0 bases, with 13 bases between. Germline-derived CDR1 and CDR2 are SGHRS and YFSETQ. DNA for the CDR3: TGCGCCAGCAGCGGAGGGTCCCCCGCAACTAATGAAAAACTGTTTTTT. Its translation is CASSGGSPATNEKLFF.

Of note for this clone: Germline and junction disagree at one end, which may indicate a read error. The genes are TRBV7-9 and TRBJ2-5; tentative D call: TRBD1 (6 bases). The CDR3 extends over 12 amino acids. CDR1 is SEHNR, CDR2 FQNEAQ, per germline (reference sequence). CDR3 amino acids: CSSKAGVETQYF. In DNA, the CDR3 is TGTTCCAGCAAGGCAGGGGTAGAGACCCAGTACTTC.

The J gene is TRBJ2-1, the V gene TRBV15; 9 nucleotides line up with TRBD2. V lost 1 base to trimming and J lost 5 bases; unmatched junction nucleotides: 3. There are 15 residues in the CDR3. Germline lookup yields CDR1 LNHNV and CDR2 YYDKDF (reference sequence). In DNA, the CDR3 is TGTGCCACCAGCAGAGGGACTAGCGCAAACAATGAGCAGTTCTTC. This gives the protein CATSRGTSANNEQFF. Filled out from reference TRBV15 and TRBJ2-1, the complete variable domain reads DAMVIQNPRYQVTQFGKPVTLSCSQTLNHNVMYWYQQKSSQAPKLLFHYYDKDFNNEADTPDNFQSRRPNTSFCFLDIRSPGLGDTAMYLCATSRGTSANNEQFFGPGTRLTVL.

The chain links TRBV10-3 to TRBJ2-7, with D perhaps matching TRBD1 (5 bases). There are 12 residues in the CDR3. Per germline, CDR1 ENHRY and CDR2 SYGVKD. The V end was cut by 11 bases, the J end by 5 bases, with 16 bases between. The CDR3 DNA reads as TGTGCCGTGTTCGCAGGGTTCGACGAGCAGTACTTC. Protein sequence: CAVFAGFDEQYF.

The rearrangement joins TRBV9 to TRBJ1-1; D is possibly TRBD1 (6 bases). V lost 4 bases to trimming and J lost 8 bases, with 12 bases between them. The CDR3 is made up of 12 amino acids. The V gene's germline CDR1 is SGDLS and CDR2 YYNGEE. CDR3 amino acids: CASSTEGGEAFF. The CDR3 coding sequence is TGTGCCAGCAGCACAGAGGGGGGGGAAGCTTTCTTT.

This chain links TRBV7-2 with TRBJ2-3; TRBD2 agrees at 7 bases. Unmatched junction bases numbered 14, after V lost 7 bases and J lost 4 bases. This CDR3 contains 16 residues. The germline V gene has CDR1 SGHTA and CDR2 FQGNSA. CDR3 loop: CASNPRGGRGADTQYF. The CDR3 DNA is TGTGCCAGCAACCCGAGGGGCGGGAGAGGCGCAGATACGCAGTATTTT.

The chain employs TRBV5-1 and TRBJ1-5, with TRBD1 matching over 9 bases. CDR3 length: 14 residues. In germline, CDR1 is SGHRS, CDR2 YFSETQ. After removal of 4 bases from V and 4 bases from J, the junction contained 3 bases not matched to a gene. CDR3: CASSTGGGNQPQHF. The CDR3 DNA follows: TGCGCCAGCAGCACAGGGGGCGGAAATCAGCCCCAGCATTTT.

This chain links TRBV7-2 with TRBJ1-1; D call uncertain. Per germline, CDR1 SGHTA and CDR2 FQGNSA. The CDR3 spans 11 residues. The V end lost 5 bases, the J end lost 7 bases, and 8 bases lay between the germline ends. CDR3 amino acids: CASSPYSEAFF. The CDR3 DNA reads as TGTGCCAGCAGCCCATACAGTGAAGCTTTCTTT.

This chain connects TRBV19 to TRBJ2-3; a weak D match, TRBD1 (5 bases). Deletions cut 6 bases from V and 4 bases from J, with 20 bases between. This CDR3 has 16 amino acids. CDR1 is LNHDA and CDR2 is SQIVND in the germline V gene (reference sequence). The CDR3 coding sequence is TGTGCCAGTAGCAAACCTCCGGGCCAGGGCGCAGATACGCAGTATTTT. As protein: CASSKPPGQGADTQYF.

This rearrangement joins TRBV19 to TRBJ2-7, with 9 bases matching TRBD1. The CDR3 is made up of 13 amino acids. V trimming: 9 bases; J trimming: 1 base; junction bases outside the gene matches: 4. The germline gives CDR1 LNHDA, CDR2 SQIVND (reference sequence). The CDR3 region has the DNA TGTGCCAGCGCCGGACAGGGGTCCTACGAGCAGTACTTC. Its protein is CASAGQGSYEQYF.

The chain couples TRBV6-1 to TRBJ2-1; 7 bases are a match to TRBD2. Trimming took 5 bases from V and 2 from J; bases not matched to a gene: 6. CDR1 is MNHNS, CDR2 SASEGT, per germline. CDR3 length: 15 residues. In nucleotides, the CDR3 is TGTGCCAGCAGTCGGGAGACTAGCCCCTACAATGAGCAGTTCTTC. Its protein product is CASSRETSPYNEQFF.

The chain carries TRBV7-3 and TRBJ2-2; 12 bases align to TRBD2. CDR3 length: 14 residues. Germline CDR1 and CDR2: SGHTA and FQGTGA. The V segment lost 4 bases and the J segment 9 bases; nucleotides outside the gene matches: 3. The CDR3: CASSSGLAGRELFF. The CDR3 DNA is TGTGCCAGCAGCTCCGGACTAGCGGGGAGGGAGCTGTTTTTT.

The genes are TRBV27 and TRBJ2-7; D is unresolved. This CDR3 has 14 amino acids. Trimming took 1 base from V and 6 from J, leaving 13 bases between them. Germline assignment: CDR1 MNHEY and CDR2 SMNVEV (reference sequence). This CDR3 is CASSLLQTRSEQYF. The CDR3 DNA follows: TGTGCCAGCAGTTTATTACAAACCCGCTCCGAGCAGTACTTC.

The chain is built from TRBV5-1 and TRBJ1-4, with D perhaps matching TRBD1 (5 bases). The V gene's germline CDR1 is SGHRS and CDR2 YFSETQ. The CDR3 is 15 residues long. With 4 bases removed from V and 7 bases from J, the gap between germline ends came to 17 bases. The CDR3 spells CASSKDGGKGEKLFF. The CDR3, as DNA: TGCGCCAGCAGCAAGGACGGGGGGAAAGGTGAAAAACTGTTTTTT.

This clone was counted only a few times. The rearrangement joins TRBV27 to TRBJ2-7; 9 bases are shared with TRBD1. The V gene's germline CDR1 is MNHEY and CDR2 SMNVEV (reference sequence). CDR3 size: 14 residues. V trimming: 5 bases; J trimming: 4 bases; junction bases outside the gene matches: 6. This CDR3 reads CASSPQGAQYEQYF. CDR3 DNA: TGTGCCAGCAGTCCACAGGGGGCGCAGTACGAGCAGTACTTC.

This clone showed up just a few times. V gene TRBV15 combines with J gene TRBJ2-5, with a weak D call TRBD2 (5 bases). The CDR3 runs 15 residues. Germline values: CDR1 LNHNV, CDR2 YYDKDF (reference sequence). The V end lost 5 bases, the J end lost 2 bases, and 15 bases lay between the germline ends. In DNA, the CDR3 is TGTGCCACCAGCCCGTCTTGGCCGGGACAAGAGACCCAGTACTTC. Encoded protein: CATSPSWPGQETQYF.

The chain employs TRBV20-1 and TRBJ2-7; 8 bases line up with TRBD1. The germline V gene has CDR1 DFQATT and CDR2 SNEGSKA (reference sequence). This CDR3 spans 11 amino acids. The CDR3 nucleotides are TGCGGGACGGACAGGGAAGTTGAGCAGTACTTC. Its translation is CGTDREVEQYF.

There are a few counts of this clone. V gene TRBV15 combines with J gene TRBJ2-1; weak D call: TRBD2 (5 bases). The CDR3 sequence is 16 residues long. V dropped 2 bases and J dropped 3 bases, with 14 bases sitting between them. In germline, CDR1 is LNHNV, CDR2 YYDKDF (reference sequence). The CDR3 protein is CATSRPQRIYYNEQFF. In DNA, the CDR3 is TGTGCCACCAGCAGACCCCAGCGGATATACTACAATGAGCAGTTCTTC.

The table lists this clone with a few counts. Here the CDR3 reads CASSQATGRNTEAFF. CDR3 bases: TGCGCCAGCAGCCAAGCGACAGGGAGGAACACTGAAGCTTTCTTT. V and J are TRBV4-3 and TRBJ1-1; 7 bases are a match to TRBD1. Germline V gives CDR1 LGHNA, CDR2 YSLEER. Trimming removed 1 base from V and 1 base from J; junction bases left unmatched: 3. The CDR3 runs 15 residues.